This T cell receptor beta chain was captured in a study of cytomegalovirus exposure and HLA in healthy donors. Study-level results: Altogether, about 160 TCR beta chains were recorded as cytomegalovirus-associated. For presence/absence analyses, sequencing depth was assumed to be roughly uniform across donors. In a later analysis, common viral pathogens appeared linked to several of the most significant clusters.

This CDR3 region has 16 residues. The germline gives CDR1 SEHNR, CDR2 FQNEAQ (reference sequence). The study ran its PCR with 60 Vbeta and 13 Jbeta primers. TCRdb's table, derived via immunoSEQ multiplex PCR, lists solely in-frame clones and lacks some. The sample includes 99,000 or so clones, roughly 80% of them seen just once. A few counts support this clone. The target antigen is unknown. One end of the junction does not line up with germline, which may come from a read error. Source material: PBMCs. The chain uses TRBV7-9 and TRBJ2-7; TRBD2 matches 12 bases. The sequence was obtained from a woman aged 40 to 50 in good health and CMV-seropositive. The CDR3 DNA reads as TGTTCCAGCAGCTTCTCAAGACTAGCGGGAGACTGGGAGCAGTACTTC. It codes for CSSSFSRLAGDWEQYF.